This TCR beta chain was retrieved from a study of cytomegalovirus exposure and HLA in healthy donors. Amplification used 60 Vbeta primers and 13 Jbeta primers. Clones were sequenced by immunoSEQ multiplex PCR, and TCRdb holds only the in-frame ones, with some missing. This sample has 110,000 or so clones, with 60% to 85% found just once. V lost 6 bases, J lost 10 bases, and 16 bases lay in between. The germline V gene has CDR1 MNHEY and CDR2 SVGAGI. The CDR3 is 14 residues long. This TCR was sampled from a female donor in good health and CMV-seronegative. The gene calls are TRBV6-5 and TRBJ1-6; D might be TRBD1 (6 bases). The sample comprised PBMCs. In DNA, the CDR3 is TGTGCCAGCAGCGCCTACACAGGGATCTCACCCCTCCACTTT. Its protein product is CASSAYTGISPLHF.